The next 32 T cell receptor beta chains were all read from a single sample in a study of T cells after yellow fever vaccination. TCRdb recomputed calls from the 5' RACE reads with MiXCR, one row per CDR3 protein. The sample comprises some 340,000 distinct CDR3 sequences, over 8.5% of which are singletons, and about 3.3% rests with the top ten. The sample consisted of CD4+ T cells sorted from PBMCs, taken 45 days after the yellow fever booster vaccination. These receptors were taken from a man aged 18 to 35 who received the YFV17D yellow fever vaccine.

This clonotype was seen more than once but under ten times. V usage is TRBV5-1 and J usage is TRBJ2-5; D may be TRBD1 or TRBD2 (6 bases each). This CDR3 has 16 residues. Per germline, CDR1 SGHRS and CDR2 YFSETQ. V shed 1 base and J shed 5 bases, with 18 bases lying between them. CDR3 protein: CASSLTTQRGGETQYF. CDR3 in DNA: TGCGCCAGCAGCTTGACGACTCAGCGAGGGGGGGAGACCCAGTACTTC.

The chain is built from TRBV11-2 and TRBJ1-1; D unresolved. V dropped 2 bases and J dropped 4 bases, with 17 bases sitting between them. Germline V gene lookup returns CDR1 SGHAT and CDR2 FQNNGV. This CDR3 has 16 amino acids. As DNA, the CDR3 is TGTGCCAGCAGCTTACCTCCAAGGAGGGTTCGCACTGAAGCTTTCTTT. It is translated as CASSLPPRRVRTEAFF.

This clonotype was recorded a few times. The chain is built from TRBV7-2 and TRBJ2-3; D ambiguous. The CDR3 length is 14 residues. The V and J ends lost 1 base and 5 bases respectively, with 10 bases between them. Germline CDR1 reads SGHTA; CDR2 reads FQGNSA. The CDR3 region has the DNA TGTGCCAGCAGCTTAGACGGATCGAGAGATACGCAGTATTTT. Translated, it gives CASSLDGSRDTQYF. The full variable domain, its missing parts supplied by reference TRBV7-2 and TRBJ2-3, is GAGVSQSPSNKVTEKGKDVELRCDPISGHTALYWYRQSLGQGLEFLIYFQGNSAPDKSGLPSDRFSAERTGGSVSTLTIQRTQQEDSAVYLCASSLDGSRDTQYFGPGTRLTVL.

This clonotype has just a few counts. The genes are TRBV20-1 and TRBJ2-5; D remains ambiguous. CDR1 is DFQATT, CDR2 SNEGSKA, per germline (reference sequence). Trimming removed 0 bases at V and 2 bases at J, with 10 bases between. The CDR3 totals 14 residues. This CDR3 reads CSARDGREQETQYF. The CDR3 DNA reads TGCAGTGCTAGAGATGGTAGAGAACAAGAGACCCAGTACTTC.

The table lists this clonotype with many counts. V gene TRBV5-6 combines with J gene TRBJ2-4; 10 bases agree with TRBD1. Germline loops: CDR1 SGHDT, CDR2 YYEEEE. This CDR3 spans 16 amino acids. The V gene end was trimmed by 3 bases and the J gene end by 1 base; junction bases not matched to a gene: 4. CDR3 nucleotide sequence: TGTGCCAGCAGCTATAGACAGGGGGCGGCCAAAAACATTCAGTACTTC. Amino acids: CASSYRQGAAKNIQYF.

The chain recombines TRBV6-1 with TRBJ2-3; 9 bases line up with TRBD1. The CDR3 runs to 15 residues. CDR1 and CDR2 from the germline V gene are MNHNS and SASEGT. J lost 4 bases, V lost 7 bases, and 9 bases had no gene match. This CDR3 reads CASTAGQGWADTQYF. DNA for the CDR3: TGTGCCAGCACTGCGGGACAGGGCTGGGCAGATACGCAGTATTTT.

The sample holds a few counts of this clonotype. This chain connects TRBV7-2 to TRBJ2-5; D is ambiguous. Germline loops: CDR1 SGHTA, CDR2 FQGNSA. The V and J ends lost 2 bases and 2 bases respectively, with 9 bases between them. CDR3 length equals 14 residues. The CDR3 region is CASSLIGQQETQYF. CDR3 nucleotides: TGTGCCAGCAGCTTAATCGGCCAGCAAGAGACCCAGTACTTC.

The gene calls are TRBV18 and TRBJ2-2; D might be TRBD2 (6 bases). Germline lookup yields CDR1 KGHSH and CDR2 LQKENI. The CDR3 spans 17 residues. V shed 2 bases and J shed 5 bases, with 18 bases lying between them. CDR3 sequence: CASSPGVEGPTTGELFF. In DNA, the CDR3 is TGTGCCAGCTCACCAGGAGTGGAGGGCCCCACAACCGGGGAGCTGTTTTTT.

This clonotype appeared a few times. V gene TRBV20-1 combines with J gene TRBJ1-4; TRBD1 matches at 9 bases. The trim removed 1 base at V and 6 bases at J, leaving 6 bases unmatched. The CDR3 runs to 15 residues. Germline loops: CDR1 DFQATT, CDR2 SNEGSKA (reference sequence). The CDR3 loop is CSARAPGQGYEKLFF. The CDR3 DNA reads TGCAGTGCTAGAGCTCCGGGACAGGGTTATGAAAAACTGTTTTTT.

This clonotype has more than one count but fewer than ten. The rearrangement joins TRBV6-5 to TRBJ1-6, with D hard to call. V shed 6 bases and J shed 9 bases, with 15 bases lying between them. CDR1 MNHEY and CDR2 SVGAGI come from the germline V gene. The CDR3 is made up of 14 amino acids. CDR3 in amino acids: CASSATVMGSPLHF. The CDR3 DNA follows: TGTGCCAGCAGCGCCACAGTCATGGGTTCACCCCTCCACTTT.

The V call is TRBV7-9, the J call TRBJ1-5; D remains ambiguous. Germline values: CDR1 SEHNR, CDR2 FQNEAQ (reference sequence). Trimming removed 5 bases at V and 3 bases at J, with 8 bases between. This CDR3 contains 13 residues. CDR3 nucleotides: TGTGCCAGCAGCCCCTCCGTCAATCAGCCCCAGCATTTT. This sequence encodes CASSPSVNQPQHF.

The chain links TRBV15 to TRBJ2-3; D is perhaps TRBD2 (6 bases). The CDR3 contains 17 residues. The germline V gene has CDR1 LNHNV and CDR2 YYDKDF (reference sequence). V lost 5 bases and J 0 bases, leaving 18 bases between the germline ends. The CDR3 DNA reads TGTGCCACCAGCTCTTATGGCCTAGCGAATAGCACAGATACGCAGTATTTT. This encodes CATSSYGLANSTDTQYF.

This clonotype came up a few times. The genes are TRBV12-3 or TRBV12-4 and TRBJ2-7; D remains unclear. V gave up 2 bases and J gave up 1 base, with 6 bases separating them. The CDR3 is 13 amino acids. Written as DNA, the CDR3 is TGTGCCAGCAGTTTAAGGCTATCCTACGAGCAGTACGTC. It specifies CASSLRLSYEQYV.

This chain connects TRBV7-9 to TRBJ1-6; the D gene is possibly TRBD1 (5 bases). This CDR3 is built from 14 residues. Germline-derived CDR1 and CDR2 are SEHNR and FQNEAQ (reference sequence). V was clipped by 5 bases and J by 4 bases, with 9 bases between them. Here the CDR3 reads CASSPGTYNSPLHF. For the CDR3, the DNA is TGTGCCAGCAGCCCCGGGACGTATAATTCACCCCTCCACTTT.

This clonotype was observed many times. This chain joins TRBV3-1 and TRBJ2-4; unclear D gene. This CDR3 comprises 12 residues. V lost 3 bases and J lost 7, with 7 bases in between. The germline V gene has CDR1 LGHDT and CDR2 YNNKEL (reference sequence). In nucleotides, the CDR3 is TGTGCCAGCAGCCATTCAGCGAACATTCAGTACTTC. It is translated as CASSHSANIQYF.

This clonotype was seen only a few times. The V and J genes are TRBV6-5 and TRBJ2-2, with D perhaps TRBD1 (5 bases). Trimming took off 7 bases at V and 8 bases at J, with 8 bases between the two ends. CDR3 size: 11 residues. Germline CDR1 MNHEY, CDR2 SVGAGI. DNA for the CDR3: TGTGCCAGCAATGCAGGGGGGGAGCTGTTTTTT. Translating it yields CASNAGGELFF.

In its sample, this clonotype was seen a few times. V usage is TRBV4-2 and J usage is TRBJ2-1; TRBD2 is a possible D gene (5 bases). V lost 0 bases and J lost 2, with 11 bases in between. Per germline, CDR1 LGHNA and CDR2 YNFKEQ. The CDR3 contains 16 residues. The CDR3 sequence is CASSQESGRAYNEQFF. The CDR3 DNA reads as TGTGCCAGCAGCCAAGAGTCGGGGAGAGCCTACAATGAGCAGTTCTTC.

In this sample, this clonotype turned up a few times. The V gene is TRBV20-1, the J gene TRBJ2-3; TRBD2 matches at 8 bases. Losses at the gene ends were 2 bases for V and 7 bases for J; bases not matched to a gene: 11. CDR3 length equals 15 residues. CDR1 is DFQATT and CDR2 is SNEGSKA in the germline V gene (reference sequence). The CDR3 DNA follows: TGCAGTGCTAGAAAAGTAGCGGGGAAGTTTCATACGCAGTATTTT. This encodes CSARKVAGKFHTQYF.

The chain carries TRBV7-9 and TRBJ2-7, with 7 bases lining up with TRBD1. Germline V gene data show CDR1 as SEHNR and CDR2 as FQNEAQ (reference sequence). CDR3 length equals 13 residues. V shed 2 bases, J shed 6 bases, and the junction held 4 bases outside the gene matches. This CDR3 is CASSLPGGSEQYF. CDR3 DNA: TGTGCCAGCAGCTTACCAGGGGGTAGCGAGCAGTACTTC.

This clonotype came up a few times. The rearrangement links TRBV15 to TRBJ2-2; the D gene is possibly TRBD2 (5 bases). V was cut by 8 bases and J by 1 base, with 11 bases left in between. The CDR3 is made up of 14 amino acids. Germline V gives CDR1 LNHNV, CDR2 YYDKDF (reference sequence). This CDR3 is CATGGGWNTGELFF. DNA of the CDR3: TGTGCCACCGGAGGAGGTTGGAACACCGGGGAGCTGTTTTTT.

This clonotype was seen only a few times. V gene TRBV20-1 combines with J gene TRBJ2-1, with a weak D call TRBD1 (6 bases). The CDR3 loop spans 14 amino acids. With 4 bases removed from V and 6 bases from J, the gap between germline ends came to 16 bases. Germline CDR1 and CDR2: DFQATT and SNEGSKA (reference sequence). CDR3 region: CSAIRGVTGNEQFF. The DNA for the CDR3 is TGCAGTGCTATCAGGGGTGTGACGGGCAATGAGCAGTTCTTC.

The rearrangement uses TRBV28 and TRBJ1-2; 9 nucleotides match TRBD1. J gave up 7 bases and V 5 bases, and 5 bases lay outside the gene matches. CDR1 is MDHEN and CDR2 is SYDVKM in the germline V gene. CDR3 size: 13 residues. The CDR3 DNA reads TGTGCCAGCAGTGGACAGGGGATGGGTGGCTACACCTTC. It specifies CASSGQGMGGYTF.

This clonotype was seen a few times. The chain has TRBV11-2 and TRBJ2-7; the match to TRBD1 covers 7 bases. Germline values: CDR1 SGHAT, CDR2 FQNNGV. The V and J ends lost 3 bases and 5 bases, in that order; junction bases with no gene match: 4. The CDR3 covers 13 residues. The CDR3 nucleotides are TGTGCCAGCAGCTTTGCAGGGGGAAACGAGCAGTACGTC. Protein: CASSFAGGNEQYV.

This clonotype has just a few counts. The genes are TRBV5-6 and TRBJ2-5; weak D call: TRBD1 (5 bases). V lost 3 bases and J lost 5, with 11 bases in between. CDR3 length: 13 amino acids. Germline V gives CDR1 SGHDT, CDR2 YYEEEE. The CDR3 coding sequence is TGTGCCAGCAGCTCGGACACCCGGGAGACCCAGTACTTC. It codes for CASSSDTRETQYF.

This chain connects TRBV28 to TRBJ2-4; TRBD2 agrees at 7 bases. Germline V gene data show CDR1 as MDHEN and CDR2 as SYDVKM. J gave up 8 bases and V 8 bases, and 12 bases lay outside the gene matches. There are 14 residues in the CDR3. CDR3 loop: CASSTLRTSDIQYF. CDR3 coding DNA: TGTGCCAGCTCCACCCTCCGGACTAGTGACATTCAGTACTTC. The whole variable domain, remainder taken from reference TRBV28 and TRBJ2-4, is DVKVTQSSRYLVKRTGEKVFLECVQDMDHENMFWYRQDPGLGLRLIYFSYDVKMKEKGDIPEGYSVSREKKERFSLILESASTNQTSMYLCASSTLRTSDIQYFGAGTRLSVL.

This clonotype showed up just a few times. V gene TRBV5-1 combines with J gene TRBJ2-1; no reliable D call. Germline V gene lookup returns CDR1 SGHRS and CDR2 YFSETQ. V was shortened by 0 bases and J by 0 bases, with 13 bases between the two germline ends. The CDR3 sequence is 17 residues long. CDR3 protein: CASSLASDASSYNEQFF. The CDR3 coding sequence is TGCGCCAGCAGCTTGGCTTCCGATGCGAGCTCCTACAATGAGCAGTTCTTC.

This clonotype has just a few counts. The chain links TRBV12-3 or TRBV12-4 to TRBJ2-5; D is unclear. The CDR3 length is 12 residues. Trimming took off 4 bases at V and 5 bases at J, with 8 bases between the two ends. The CDR3 nucleotides read TGTGCCAGCAGTTATGCCGGGGAGACCCAGTACTTC. Amino acids: CASSYAGETQYF.

The J gene is TRBJ2-7, the V gene TRBV5-1; TRBD2 might be the D (5 bases). V was pared by 2 bases and J by 3 bases, with 9 bases between. The CDR3 is 13 residues long. In germline, CDR1 is SGHRS, CDR2 YFSETQ. The CDR3 nucleotides are TGCGCCAGCAGCTTAGACGGGGTCTACGAGCAGTACTTC. Protein product: CASSLDGVYEQYF. Filled out from reference TRBV5-1 and TRBJ2-7, the complete variable domain reads KAGVTQTPRYLIKTRGQQVTLSCSPISGHRSVSWYQQTPGQGLQFLFEYFSETQRNKGNFPGRFSGRQFSNSRSEMNVSTLELGDSALYLCASSLDGVYEQYFGPGTRLTVT.

A few counts support this clonotype. The rearrangement links TRBV18 to TRBJ2-2; no clear D. The V and J ends lost 2 bases and 5 bases respectively, with 9 bases between them. Germline V gene data show CDR1 as KGHSH and CDR2 as LQKENI. This CDR3 has 14 residues. The CDR3 loop reads CASSPVAGTGELFF. DNA for the CDR3: TGTGCCAGCTCACCAGTCGCAGGAACCGGGGAGCTGTTTTTT.

This clonotype was observed a handful of times. CDR3 in DNA: TGTGCCAGCAGTCCCCCGACCATCCGGCAGCCCCAGCATTTT. This sequence encodes CASSPPTIRQPQHF. The chain links TRBV28 to TRBJ1-5, with D unresolved. The CDR3 runs 14 residues. Germline-derived CDR1 and CDR2 are MDHEN and SYDVKM. Trimming stripped 5 bases from V and 7 bases from J, with 15 bases between.

This chain connects TRBV19 to TRBJ1-2; D unclear. Germline V gene data show CDR1 as LNHDA and CDR2 as SQIVND (reference sequence). The CDR3 extends over 13 amino acids. With 1 base removed from V and 10 bases from J, the gap between germline ends came to 13 bases. CDR3 region: CASSIGRSIVYTF. CDR3 bases: TGTGCCAGTAGTATAGGACGATCGATAGTCTACACCTTC. Looking up the rest from reference TRBV19 and TRBJ1-2 gives the full variable domain: DGGITQSPKYLFRKEGQNVTLSCEQNLNHDAMYWYRQDPGQGLRLIYYSQIVNDFQKGDIAEGYSVSREKKESFPLTVTSAQKNPTAFYLCASSIGRSIVYTFGSGTRLTVV.

The rearrangement uses TRBV7-2 and TRBJ1-1; 9 bases match TRBD1. V lost 0 bases to trimming and J lost 5 bases; unmatched junction nucleotides: 4. There are 15 residues in the CDR3. The germline gives CDR1 SGHTA, CDR2 FQGNSA. The CDR3 DNA is TGTGCCAGCAGCTTAGCACAGGGGGCCGGGACTGAAGCTTTCTTT. Encoded protein: CASSLAQGAGTEAFF.